The 12 T cell receptor beta chains reported below all come from one sample, sequenced in a study of early T cells in non-severe SARS-CoV-2 infection. TCRdb analysed the 5' RACE reads with MiXCR anew, one entry per CDR3 protein. The sample contains about 26,000 distinct CDR3 sequences, around 4.4% of which appear only once. The sequenced sample consisted of whole blood. These receptors originate from an adult who was a healthcare worker with PCR-confirmed SARS-CoV-2 infection or an uninfected control (not recorded which).

This clonotype was counted at least ten times. The rearrangement uses TRBV29-1 and TRBJ1-2; no definite D call. Germline CDR1 is SQVTM and CDR2 is ANQGSEA. The CDR3 runs to 8 residues. V was clipped by 5 bases and J by 7 bases, with 2 bases between them. CDR3: CSVSGYTF. The CDR3 coding sequence is TGCAGCGTTAGTGGCTACACCTTC.

This clonotype was observed many times. The gene calls are TRBV6-6 and TRBJ1-4, with unresolved D. Germline-derived CDR1 and CDR2 are MNHNY and SVGAGI (reference sequence). The CDR3 extends over 11 amino acids. V was trimmed by 5 bases and J by 8 bases, leaving 6 bases between them. As DNA, the CDR3 is TGTGCCAGCAGTCCACGGGAAAAACTGTTTTTT. Its protein product is CASSPREKLFF.

The table lists this clonotype with many counts. The chain links TRBV5-5 to TRBJ2-3; D is uncertain. The germline V gene encodes CDR1 SGHKS and CDR2 YYEKEE (reference sequence). CDR3 size: 12 residues. With 5 bases removed from V and 5 bases from J, the gap between germline ends came to 9 bases. In DNA, the CDR3 is TGTGCCAGCAGATCCGACGGAGATACGCAGTATTTT. Translating it yields CASRSDGDTQYF.

This clonotype rates as medium-sized. This chain joins TRBV20-1 and TRBJ2-7; 8 positions match TRBD2. Per germline, CDR1 DFQATT and CDR2 SNEGSKA (reference sequence). V lost 7 bases, J lost 7 bases, and 6 bases stayed unmatched. The CDR3 spans 11 residues. The CDR3 region has the DNA TGCAGTGGACTTGGCGGGAGGGAGCAGTACTTC. The encoded protein is CSGLGGREQYF.

Sample share makes this clonotype medium-sized. The chain employs TRBV6-2 or TRBV6-3 and TRBJ2-1, with 14 bases that match TRBD2. V lost 6 bases to trimming and J lost 6 bases; unmatched junction nucleotides: 4. The CDR3 totals 15 residues. Germline V CDR1 and CDR2: MNHEY, SVGEGT. Here the CDR3 DNA reads TGTGCCAGCAGGGGACTAGCGGGAGACGTCAATGAGCAGTTCTTC. Translating gives CASRGLAGDVNEQFF.

This clonotype was observed at least ten times. The chain links TRBV20-1 to TRBJ2-3; 8 nucleotides line up with TRBD2. The CDR3 runs to 14 residues. J gave up 6 bases and V 2 bases, and 7 bases lay outside the gene matches. Germline CDR1 is DFQATT and CDR2 is SNEGSKA (reference sequence). DNA of the CDR3: TGCAGTGCTAGACGCAGCGGGGGATCTGATACGCAGTATTTT. This sequence encodes CSARRSGGSDTQYF.

The gene calls are TRBV29-1 and TRBJ2-1; 7 nucleotides align to TRBD2. The CDR3 has 13 residues. Germline V gene sequence: CDR1 SQVTM, CDR2 ANQGSEA. J was trimmed by 3 bases and V by 4 bases; bases with no gene match: 3. The CDR3 reads CSVAREFYNEQFF. In nucleotides, the CDR3 is TGCAGCGTTGCGCGGGAGTTCTACAATGAGCAGTTCTTC.

Ten or more counts support this clonotype. The CDR3 sequence is CASSQTVSSGNTIYF. The CDR3, as DNA: TGTGCCAGCAGCCAGACGGTGAGCTCTGGAAACACCATATATTTT. The chain has TRBV6-1 and TRBJ1-3; D not resolved. V shed 6 bases and J shed 0 bases, with 12 bases lying between them. Looked up from germline, CDR1 is MNHNS and CDR2 is SASEGT. The CDR3 runs 15 residues.

This clonotype has a count of ten or more. The CDR3 here is CASRDSQFETQYF. CDR3 bases: TGTGCCAGCAGGGACAGTCAATTTGAGACCCAGTACTTC. This chain uses TRBV28 with TRBJ2-5; TRBD1 might be the D (6 bases). V dropped 6 bases and J dropped 5 bases, with 13 bases sitting between them. The CDR3 spans 13 residues. Germline values: CDR1 MDHEN, CDR2 SYDVKM.

At least ten counts were recorded for this clonotype. This chain uses TRBV11-2 with TRBJ2-7; 8 bases line up with TRBD2. The V gene end was trimmed by 4 bases and the J gene end by 2 bases; junction bases not matched to a gene: 1. Germline lookup yields CDR1 SGHAT and CDR2 FQNNGV. The CDR3 length is 13 residues. CDR3: CASSWGLAYEQYF. In DNA, the CDR3 is TGTGCCAGCAGCTGGGGACTAGCCTACGAGCAGTACTTC.

V gene TRBV30 combines with J gene TRBJ2-3; 7 positions agree with TRBD2. Germline V gene lookup returns CDR1 GTSNPN and CDR2 SVGIG (reference sequence). The V segment lost 5 bases and the J segment 1 base; nucleotides outside the gene matches: 6. The CDR3 spans 14 residues. Here the CDR3 reads CAWDSGLRTDTQYF. In DNA, the CDR3 is TGTGCCTGGGATAGCGGGCTACGCACAGATACGCAGTATTTT.

A few counts support this clonotype. The chain uses TRBV2 and TRBJ2-7; 8 bases line up with TRBD1. With 6 bases clipped from V and 1 base from J, the junction kept 11 bases outside the gene matches. Germline values: CDR1 SNHLY, CDR2 FYNNEI. CDR3 size: 16 residues. CDR3: CASRKTGDRTSYEQYF. In DNA form, the CDR3 reads TGTGCCAGCAGAAAGACAGGGGACAGGACTTCCTACGAGCAGTACTTC.